The present T cell receptor (beta chain) was sequenced within a study of blood T cells in healthy people across ages. Primers used in a second PCR of roughly 6 to 11 cycles were a sample-barcoded 5' primer and a J-beta primer mix. MiXCR, applied by TCRdb to the 5' RACE reads, yields one record per CDR3 protein. This sample has 750,000 to 1,000,000 distinct CDR3 sequences, with 25% to 35% found just once. This clonotype was observed a few times. Its antigen is currently unknown. V lost 2 bases and J 2 bases, leaving 12 bases between the germline ends. Per germline, CDR1 MNHEY and CDR2 SVGEGT. This CDR3 region has 15 residues. General study findings and limits: Researchers deemed the diversity estimates from one million T cells underestimates.

These data were also reused for a study on T cells of mothers and their children.

The chain links TRBV6-2 or TRBV6-3 to TRBJ1-2; D uncertain. This TCR came from a woman aged 40 to 55 in good health. The sequenced sample was blood. In nucleotides, the CDR3 is TGTGCCAGCAGTTACCGTGGGCTCGCGAACTATGGCTACACCTTC. Translating it yields CASSYRGLANYGYTF.